These 23 T cell receptor beta chains came from one sample sequenced in a study of a mutant IDH1 vaccine in newly diagnosed glioma. Data came from immunoSEQ multiplex PCR; TCRdb stores just in-frame clones and leaves some out. This table has under 80,000 clones, 65% to 90% appearing once. Time point: baseline, week 1 (first vaccination visit). The treatment was: pre-vaccination baseline after standard-of-care therapy. The material was PBMCs, obtained from a glioma patient treated with radiotherapy, temozolomide or both. These receptors were obtained from a man aged 25-45 years with glioma.

The chain uses TRBV7-9 and TRBJ2-7, with D perhaps given as TRBD1 or TRBD2 (5 bases each). Trimming took off 4 bases at V and 2 bases at J, with 15 bases between the two ends. Germline CDR1 reads SEHNR; CDR2 reads FQNEAQ (reference sequence). This CDR3 is 15 amino acids long. The CDR3 DNA reads as TGTGCCAGCAGCTCTCCGGGACCGAGAACCTACGAGCAGTACTTC. The encoded protein is CASSSPGPRTYEQYF.

This clone was recorded once. This rearrangement joins TRBV5-1 to TRBJ2-2, with 10 bases fitting TRBD1. This CDR3 is built from 18 residues. Germline loops: CDR1 SGHRS, CDR2 YFSETQ. The trim removed 0 bases at V and 1 base at J, leaving 6 bases unmatched. Here the CDR3 DNA reads TGCGCCAGCAGCTTGGCCAAGGGACAGGGGATGAACACCGGGGAGCTGTTTTTT. Translation: CASSLAKGQGMNTGELFF.

J is TRBJ2-3 and V is TRBV9; D ambiguous. V lost 0 bases, J lost 0 bases, and 5 bases lay in between. Germline CDR1 reads SGDLS; CDR2 reads YYNGEE. CDR3 length: 14 amino acids. The CDR3 loop is CASSVGSSTDTQYF. CDR3 nucleotides: TGTGCCAGCAGCGTAGGTTCTAGCACAGATACGCAGTATTTT.

The rearrangement links TRBV2 to TRBJ1-6, with TRBD1 identical over 9 bases. The germline V gene has CDR1 SNHLY and CDR2 FYNNEI. V lost 6 bases to trimming and J lost 0 bases; unmatched junction nucleotides: 6. The CDR3 runs 17 residues. Here the CDR3 DNA reads TGTGCCAGCAGCGGGGACAGGGACGGCTCCTATAATTCACCCCTCCACTTT. It codes for CASSGDRDGSYNSPLHF.

V is TRBV27 and J is TRBJ2-3; 7 nucleotides agree with TRBD2. Looked up from germline, CDR1 is MNHEY and CDR2 is SMNVEV (reference sequence). The CDR3 is made up of 16 amino acids. The junction had 5 bases not matched to a gene; V was cut back by 0 bases and J by 2 bases. CDR3 bases: TGTGCCAGCAGTTTATCGGGGCGGGGGTTCACAGATACGCAGTATTTT. This gives the protein CASSLSGRGFTDTQYF.

The chain uses TRBV15 and TRBJ1-5; no firm D call. Trimming took 0 bases from V and 2 from J, leaving 17 bases between them. This CDR3 comprises 18 residues. Germline V gives CDR1 LNHNV, CDR2 YYDKDF (reference sequence). DNA of the CDR3: TGTGCCACCAGCAGAGATTTATCGGGGTTGAGGGGCAATCAGCCCCAGCATTTT. Translation gives CATSRDLSGLRGNQPQHF.

This rearrangement joins TRBV10-2 to TRBJ1-4; D may be TRBD1 (6 bases). Between the trimmed V and J ends, which lost 6 bases and 7 bases, there was a span of 15 bases. This CDR3 spans 14 amino acids. CDR1 is WSHSY and CDR2 is SAAADI in the germline V gene. CDR3 residues: CASSTGSVVEKLFF. The CDR3 DNA is TGCGCCAGCAGCACAGGGTCGGTGGTTGAAAAACTGTTTTTT.

This clone was seen a single time. The chain combines TRBV7-9 with TRBJ1-2, with TRBD1 identical over 7 bases. CDR3 length: 16 amino acids. Germline V lookup: CDR1 SEHNR, CDR2 FQNEAQ (reference sequence). V was clipped by 0 bases and J by 3 bases; unmatched bases: 7. This CDR3 is CASSLARRQGDYGYTF. CDR3 sequence (DNA): TGTGCCAGCAGCTTAGCGAGGAGACAGGGAGACTATGGCTACACCTTC.

J is TRBJ2-3 and V is TRBV2, with 7 bases lining up with TRBD1. The CDR3 spans 15 residues. The germline V gene encodes CDR1 SNHLY and CDR2 FYNNEI. V dropped 3 bases and J dropped 5; count of bases not matched to a gene: 8. CDR3 coding DNA: TGTGCCAGCAGTGATAGGGCAGGGGGAAGAGATACGCAGTATTTT. Its translation is CASSDRAGGRDTQYF.

This chain joins TRBV11-2 and TRBJ2-7, with D hard to call. The V end was cut by 2 bases, the J end by 4 bases, with 15 bases between. Per the germline V gene, CDR1 is SGHAT and CDR2 is FQNNGV. This CDR3 has 15 residues. The CDR3 region is CASSLLVPVGYEQYF. The CDR3 DNA follows: TGTGCCAGCAGCTTACTTGTGCCGGTCGGATACGAGCAGTACTTC.

The sample holds one count of this clone. The CDR3 DNA is TGTGCCAGTAGTACAACGGACATTCTTGATGGCTACACCTTC. This translates into CASSTTDILDGYTF. The gene calls are TRBV19 and TRBJ1-2; a weak D match, TRBD1 (5 bases). The germline V gene has CDR1 LNHDA and CDR2 SQIVND (reference sequence). The V end lost 4 bases, the J end lost 6 bases, and 15 bases lay between the germline ends. The CDR3 has 14 residues.

This chain links TRBV4-2 with TRBJ1-1; D is possibly TRBD1 (6 bases). This CDR3 comprises 14 residues. V was shortened by 4 bases and J by 4 bases, with 13 bases between the two germline ends. Germline lookup yields CDR1 LGHNA and CDR2 YNFKEQ. The CDR3 region has the DNA TGTGCCAGCAGCCGCAGACAGGATTTCACTGAAGCTTTCTTT. Translation: CASSRRQDFTEAFF.

The chain has TRBV29-1 and TRBJ1-2, with D tentatively TRBD1 (6 bases). Per germline, CDR1 SQVTM and CDR2 ANQGSEA. This CDR3 comprises 13 residues. V dropped 2 bases and J dropped 0 bases, with 7 bases sitting between them. CDR3 bases: TGCAGCGTTGAAAGGACAGCTAACTATGGCTACACCTTC. Translating it yields CSVERTANYGYTF. The entire variable domain, with the rest obtained from reference TRBV29-1 and TRBJ1-2, is as follows: SAVISQKPSRDICQRGTSLTIQCQVDSQVTMMFWYRQQPGQSLTLIATANQGSEATYESGFVIDKFPISRPNLTFSTLTVSNMSPEDSSIYLCSVERTANYGYTFGSGTRLTVV.

The V gene is TRBV7-9, the J gene TRBJ1-1; no clear D. Trimming took off 0 bases at V and 6 bases at J, with 11 bases between the two ends. CDR1 and CDR2 (germline): SEHNR, FQNEAQ (reference sequence). The CDR3 is 14 residues long. CDR3 sequence reads: CASSLAGVRSEAFF. The CDR3 coding sequence is TGTGCCAGCAGCTTAGCTGGGGTTAGGTCTGAAGCTTTCTTT.

This chain joins TRBV5-1 and TRBJ2-6; D uncertain. The CDR3 has 14 residues. Between the trimmed V and J ends, which lost 4 bases and 0 bases, there was a span of 5 bases. Per germline, CDR1 SGHRS and CDR2 YFSETQ. The CDR3 here is CASSLLSGANVLTF. In nucleotides, the CDR3 is TGCGCCAGCAGCCTCCTCTCTGGGGCCAACGTCCTGACTTTC.

The chain recombines TRBV6-1 with TRBJ2-6; D possibly corresponds to TRBD2 (6 bases). The germline gives CDR1 MNHNS, CDR2 SASEGT. The CDR3 is made up of 17 amino acids. V gave up 4 bases and J gave up 4 bases, with 17 bases separating them. DNA of the CDR3: TGTGCCAGCAGTGTCGGACTGGGACTCTGGGGGGCCAACGTCCTGACTTTC. It codes for CASSVGLGLWGANVLTF.

This chain connects TRBV11-2 to TRBJ1-1; D call uncertain. Between the trimmed V and J ends, which lost 1 base and 6 bases, there was a span of 12 bases. Per germline, CDR1 SGHAT and CDR2 FQNNGV. The CDR3 spans 14 residues. Written as DNA, the CDR3 is TGTGCCAGCAGCTTAGTAATAGCGCGGGCTGAAGCTTTCTTT. This translates into CASSLVIARAEAFF.

The chain joins TRBV2 to TRBJ2-1; unclear D gene. The CDR3 consists of 9 residues. V gave up 6 bases and J gave up 12 bases, with 6 bases separating them. Germline-derived CDR1 and CDR2 are SNHLY and FYNNEI. The CDR3 reads CASSGMQFF. CDR3 bases: TGTGCCAGCAGCGGCATGCAGTTCTTC.

The chain couples TRBV28 to TRBJ2-7; TRBD1 is a possible D gene (5 bases). Germline CDR1 MDHEN, CDR2 SYDVKM. The CDR3 spans 13 residues. V was trimmed by 8 bases and J by 7 bases, leaving 18 bases between them. The CDR3 bases are TGTGCCAGCGGTTCCCACCTCCAGGGAGAGCAGTACTTC. Translation gives CASGSHLQGEQYF.

The chain combines TRBV2 with TRBJ2-7, with D possibly being TRBD1 (5 bases). Looked up from germline, CDR1 is SNHLY and CDR2 is FYNNEI. This CDR3 comprises 15 residues. Trimming left V 0 bases short and J 4 bases short, with 13 bases between. The CDR3 DNA reads as TGTGCCAGCAGTGAAGCTATGACCAGGGCTTACGAGCAGTACTTC. This sequence encodes CASSEAMTRAYEQYF. The full variable domain, with the rest looked up from reference TRBV2 and TRBJ2-7, is EPEVTQTPSHQVTQMGQEVILRCVPISNHLYFYWYRQILGQKVEFLVSFYNNEISEKSEIFDDQFSVERPDGSNFTLKIRSTKLEDSAMYFCASSEAMTRAYEQYFGPGTRLTVT.

The chain employs TRBV7-9 and TRBJ2-7; D uncertain. This CDR3 region has 12 residues. Germline CDR1 SEHNR, CDR2 FQNEAQ (reference sequence). V was shortened by 1 base and J by 6 bases, with 7 bases between the two germline ends. CDR3 nucleotide sequence: TGTGCCAGCAGCTTAGAGATAGGCGAGCAGTACTTC. This encodes CASSLEIGEQYF.

The table lists this clone with a count of one. V is TRBV19 and J is TRBJ2-7, with 7 positions matching TRBD1. From germline, CDR1 is LNHDA and CDR2 SQIVND (reference sequence). The CDR3 sequence is 16 residues long. The V and J ends lost 5 bases and 0 bases, in that order; junction bases with no gene match: 10. This CDR3 reads CASSVGQDSSSYEQYF. CDR3 bases: TGTGCCAGTAGTGTAGGACAGGACTCGAGCTCCTACGAGCAGTACTTC.

The chain links TRBV10-3 to TRBJ2-1; D not certain. Per germline, CDR1 ENHRY and CDR2 SYGVKD. Trimming shortened V by 8 bases and J by 8 bases, and 10 bases separated the two germline ends. CDR3 length equals 11 residues. DNA of the CDR3: TGTGCCATCGCAAAGGGTGATGAGCAGTTCTTC. Translated, it gives CAIAKGDEQFF.